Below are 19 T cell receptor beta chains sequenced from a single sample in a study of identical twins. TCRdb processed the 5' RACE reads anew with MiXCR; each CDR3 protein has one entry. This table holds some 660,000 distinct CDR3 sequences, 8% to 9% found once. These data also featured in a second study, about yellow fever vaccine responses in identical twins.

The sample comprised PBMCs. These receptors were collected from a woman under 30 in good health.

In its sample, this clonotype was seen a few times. DNA for the CDR3: TGTGCCAGCAGCAGGGGACTAGCGGTACCTGAGTTCTTC. Protein: CASSRGLAVPEFF. J is TRBJ2-1 and V is TRBV7-2, with 11 bases lining up with TRBD2. Germline V CDR1 and CDR2: SGHTA, FQGNSA. This CDR3 is built from 13 residues. After removal of 5 bases from V and 14 bases from J, the junction contained 8 bases not matched to a gene.

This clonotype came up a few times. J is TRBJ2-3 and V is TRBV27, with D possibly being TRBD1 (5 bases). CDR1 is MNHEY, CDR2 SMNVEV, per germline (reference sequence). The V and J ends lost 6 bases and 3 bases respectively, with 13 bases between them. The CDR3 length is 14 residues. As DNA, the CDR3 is TGTGCCAGCAGCTTACAGGACCCGACAGATACGCAGTATTTT. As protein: CASSLQDPTDTQYF.

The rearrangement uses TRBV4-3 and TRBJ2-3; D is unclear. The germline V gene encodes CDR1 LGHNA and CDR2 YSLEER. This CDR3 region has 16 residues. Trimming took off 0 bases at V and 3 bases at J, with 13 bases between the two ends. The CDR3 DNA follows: TGCGCCAGCAGCCAAGATTTTCGGGTAGTAACAGATACGCAGTATTTT. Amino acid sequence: CASSQDFRVVTDTQYF.

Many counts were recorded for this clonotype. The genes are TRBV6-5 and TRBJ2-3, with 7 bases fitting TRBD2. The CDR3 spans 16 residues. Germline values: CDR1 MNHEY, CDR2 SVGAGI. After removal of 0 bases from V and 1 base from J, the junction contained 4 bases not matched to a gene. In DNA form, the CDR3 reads TGTGCCAGCAGTTACTCTTGGGGGGGGGGCACAGATACGCAGTATTTT. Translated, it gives CASSYSWGGGTDTQYF.

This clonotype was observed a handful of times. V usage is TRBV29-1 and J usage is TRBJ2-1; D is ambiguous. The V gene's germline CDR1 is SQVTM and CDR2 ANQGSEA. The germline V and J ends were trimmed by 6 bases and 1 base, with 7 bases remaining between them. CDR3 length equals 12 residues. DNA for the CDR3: TGCAGCGTCTTTGGGTCCTACAATGAGCAGTTCTTC. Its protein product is CSVFGSYNEQFF.

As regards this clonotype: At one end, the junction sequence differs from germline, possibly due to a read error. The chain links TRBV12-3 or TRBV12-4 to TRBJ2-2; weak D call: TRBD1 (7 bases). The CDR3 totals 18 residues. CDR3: CARSFLGQSKGEAGELFF. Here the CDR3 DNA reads TGTGCCCGCAGTTTCCTGGGACAGTCTAAAGGGGAGGCCGGGGAGCTGTTTTTT.

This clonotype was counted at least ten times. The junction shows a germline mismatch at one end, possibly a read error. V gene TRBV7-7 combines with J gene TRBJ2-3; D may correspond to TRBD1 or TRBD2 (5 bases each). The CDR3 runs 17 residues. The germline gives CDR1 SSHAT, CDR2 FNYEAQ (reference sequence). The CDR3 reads CASSVGRPKTSTDTQYF. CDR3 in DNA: TGTGCTAGCAGCGTGGGACGCCCCAAAACTAGCACAGATACGCAGTATTTT.

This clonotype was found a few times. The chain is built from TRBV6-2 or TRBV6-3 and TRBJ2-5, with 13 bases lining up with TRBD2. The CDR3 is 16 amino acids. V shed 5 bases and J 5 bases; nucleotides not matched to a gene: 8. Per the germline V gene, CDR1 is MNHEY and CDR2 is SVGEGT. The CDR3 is CASSRLAGGMGETQYF. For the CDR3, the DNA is TGTGCCAGCAGTCGACTAGCGGGAGGTATGGGCGAGACCCAGTACTTC.

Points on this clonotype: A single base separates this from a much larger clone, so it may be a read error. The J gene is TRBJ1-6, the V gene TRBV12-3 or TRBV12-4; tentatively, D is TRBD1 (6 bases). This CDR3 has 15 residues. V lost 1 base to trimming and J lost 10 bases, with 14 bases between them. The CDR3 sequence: CASSLGAGVGSPLHF. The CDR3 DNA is TGTGCCAGCAGTTTAGGCGCAGGGGTAGGATCACCCCTCCACTTT.

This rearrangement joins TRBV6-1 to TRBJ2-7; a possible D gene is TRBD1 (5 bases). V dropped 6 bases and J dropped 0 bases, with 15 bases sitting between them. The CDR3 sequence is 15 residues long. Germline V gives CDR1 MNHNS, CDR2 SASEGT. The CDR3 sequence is CASSIIQGLSYEQYF. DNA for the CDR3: TGTGCCAGCAGCATAATTCAGGGTCTCTCCTACGAGCAGTACTTC.

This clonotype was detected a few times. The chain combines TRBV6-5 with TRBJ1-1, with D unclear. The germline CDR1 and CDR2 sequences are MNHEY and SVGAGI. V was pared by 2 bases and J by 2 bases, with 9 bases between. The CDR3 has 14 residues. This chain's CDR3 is CASSYEQSNTEAFF. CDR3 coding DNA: TGTGCCAGCAGTTACGAACAGTCAAACACTGAAGCTTTCTTT.

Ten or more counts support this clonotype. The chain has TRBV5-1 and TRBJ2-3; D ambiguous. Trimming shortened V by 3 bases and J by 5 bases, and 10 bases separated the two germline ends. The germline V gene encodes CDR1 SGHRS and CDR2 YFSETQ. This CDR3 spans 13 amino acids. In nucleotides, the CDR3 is TGCGCCAGCAGCTGGGCCAAAGGAGATACGCAGTATTTT. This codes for CASSWAKGDTQYF.

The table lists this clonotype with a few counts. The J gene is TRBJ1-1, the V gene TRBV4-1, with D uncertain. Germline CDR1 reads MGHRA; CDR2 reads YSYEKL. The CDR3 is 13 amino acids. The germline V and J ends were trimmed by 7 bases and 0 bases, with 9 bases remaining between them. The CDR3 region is CASTERLNTEAFF. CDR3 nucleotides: TGCGCCAGCACCGAACGGTTGAACACTGAAGCTTTCTTT.

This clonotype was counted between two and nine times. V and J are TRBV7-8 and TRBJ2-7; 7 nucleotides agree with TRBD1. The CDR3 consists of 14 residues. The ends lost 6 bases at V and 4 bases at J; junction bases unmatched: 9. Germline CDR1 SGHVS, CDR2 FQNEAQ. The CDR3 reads CASRGDRVLYEQYF. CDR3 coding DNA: TGTGCCAGCAGGGGCGACAGGGTCCTATACGAGCAGTACTTC.

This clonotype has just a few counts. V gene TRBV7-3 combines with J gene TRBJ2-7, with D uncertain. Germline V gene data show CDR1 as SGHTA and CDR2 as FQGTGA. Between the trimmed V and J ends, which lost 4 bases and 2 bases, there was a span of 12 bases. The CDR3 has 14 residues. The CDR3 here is CASSSRRDPYEQYF. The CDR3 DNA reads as TGTGCCAGCAGCTCCCGACGAGACCCCTACGAGCAGTACTTC. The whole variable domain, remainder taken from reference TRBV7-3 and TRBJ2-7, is GAGVSQTPSNKVTEKGKYVELRCDPISGHTALYWYRQSLGQGPEFLIYFQGTGAADDSGLPNDRFFAVRPEGSVSTLKIQRTERGDSAVYLCASSSRRDPYEQYFGPGTRLTVT.

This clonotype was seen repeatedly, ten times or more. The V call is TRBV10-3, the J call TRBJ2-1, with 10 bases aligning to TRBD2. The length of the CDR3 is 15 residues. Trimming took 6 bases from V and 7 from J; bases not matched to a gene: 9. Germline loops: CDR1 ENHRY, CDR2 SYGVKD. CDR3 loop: CAISVGLAGENEQFF. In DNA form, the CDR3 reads TGTGCCATCAGCGTCGGTCTAGCGGGGGAGAATGAGCAGTTCTTC.

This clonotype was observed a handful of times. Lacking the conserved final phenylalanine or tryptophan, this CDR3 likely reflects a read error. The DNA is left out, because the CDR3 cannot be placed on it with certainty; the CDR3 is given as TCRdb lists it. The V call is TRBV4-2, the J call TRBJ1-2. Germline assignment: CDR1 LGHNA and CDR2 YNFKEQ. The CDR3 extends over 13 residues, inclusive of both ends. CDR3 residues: CASSQDFTRGRWY.

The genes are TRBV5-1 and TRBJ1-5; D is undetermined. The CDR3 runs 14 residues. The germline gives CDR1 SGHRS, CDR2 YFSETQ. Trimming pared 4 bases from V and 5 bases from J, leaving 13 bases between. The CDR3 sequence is CASSQNVGDQPQHF. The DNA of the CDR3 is TGCGCCAGCAGCCAGAACGTCGGAGATCAGCCCCAGCATTTT.

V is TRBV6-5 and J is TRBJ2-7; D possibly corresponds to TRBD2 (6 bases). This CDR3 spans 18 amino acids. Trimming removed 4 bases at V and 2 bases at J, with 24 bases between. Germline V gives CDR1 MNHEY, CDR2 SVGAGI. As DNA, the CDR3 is TGTGCCAGCAGTTTGGGAACGGATTCTAGCGATTATCCCTACGAGCAGTACTTC. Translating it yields CASSLGTDSSDYPYEQYF.